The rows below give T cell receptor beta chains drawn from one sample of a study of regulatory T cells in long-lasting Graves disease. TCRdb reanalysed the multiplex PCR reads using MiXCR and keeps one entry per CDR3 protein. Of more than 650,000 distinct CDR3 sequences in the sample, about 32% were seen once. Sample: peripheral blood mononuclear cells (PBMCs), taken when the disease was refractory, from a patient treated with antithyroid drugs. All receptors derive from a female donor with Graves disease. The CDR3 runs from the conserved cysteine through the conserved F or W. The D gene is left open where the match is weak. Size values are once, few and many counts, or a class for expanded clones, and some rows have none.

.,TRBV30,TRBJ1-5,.,CAWSVQRSGGSDQPQHF,TGTGCCTGGAGTGTACAACGATCGGGAGGGTCGGATCAGCCCCAGCATTTT
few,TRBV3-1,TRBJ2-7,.,CASSQVGDPPYEQYF,TGTGCCAGCAGCCAAGTGGGGGACCCGCCCTACGAGCAGTACTTC
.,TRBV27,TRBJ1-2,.,CASSQTRAGSYGYTF,TGTGCCAGCAGTCAGACACGGGCAGGGAGTTATGGCTACACCTTC
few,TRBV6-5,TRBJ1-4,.,CASSYGRATATNEKLFF,TGTGCCAGCAGTTACGGACGGGCCACTGCAACTAATGAAAAACTGTTTTTT
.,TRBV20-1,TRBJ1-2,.,CSARESGSSSGNYGYTF,TGCAGTGCTAGAGAGTCAGGGAGCTCATCAGGGAACTATGGCTACACCTTC
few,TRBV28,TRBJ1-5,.,CASSFEQFNQPQHF,TGTGCCAGCAGTTTTGAACAGTTCAATCAGCCCCAGCATTTT
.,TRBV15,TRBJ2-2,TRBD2,CATSRDRLAAYTGELFF,TGTGCCACCAGCAGAGATCGGCTAGCGGCCTACACCGGGGAGCTGTTTTTT
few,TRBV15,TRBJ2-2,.,CATSRGPWNTGELFF,TGTGCCACCAGCAGAGGTCCCTGGAACACCGGGGAGCTGTTTTTT
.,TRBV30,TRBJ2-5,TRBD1,CAWGKGTGGRETQYF,TGTGCCTGGGGTAAAGGGACAGGGGGTCGAGAGACCCAGTACTTC
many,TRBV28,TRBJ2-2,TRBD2,CASMSGGPLDTGELFF,TGTGCCAGCATGAGCGGGGGGCCCCTGGACACCGGGGAGCTGTTTTTT
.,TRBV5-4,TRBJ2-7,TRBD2,CASSSGLAGGNYEQYF,TGTGCCAGCAGCTCGGGACTAGCGGGAGGTAACTACGAGCAGTACTTC
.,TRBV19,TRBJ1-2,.,CASSRLGWGNYGYTF,TGTGCCAGTAGTCGTCTGGGTTGGGGTAACTATGGCTACACCTTC
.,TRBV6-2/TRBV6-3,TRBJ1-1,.,CASINIARANTEAFF,TGTGCCAGCATTAATATTGCCAGGGCCAACACTGAAGCTTTCTTT
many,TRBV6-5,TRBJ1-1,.,CASSYRDGTEAFF,TGTGCCAGCAGTTACCGGGACGGAACTGAAGCTTTCTTT
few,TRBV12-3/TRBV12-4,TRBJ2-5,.,CASNHSPPDETQYF,TGTGCCAGCAACCACTCCCCACCCGATGAGACCCAGTACTTC
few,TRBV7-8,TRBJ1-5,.,CASSLLQGLGQPQHF,TGTGCCAGCAGCTTATTGCAGGGACTGGGTCAGCCCCAGCATTTT
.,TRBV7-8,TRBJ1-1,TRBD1,CASSLDRGNTEALF,TGTGCCAGCAGCTTAGACAGGGGTAACACTGAAGCTCTCTTT
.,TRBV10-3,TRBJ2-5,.,CAIGQGTQYF,TGTGCCATCGGGCAAGGGACCCAGTACTTC
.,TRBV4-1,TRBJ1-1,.,CASSHPGPNRVGNTEAFF,TGCGCCAGCAGCCACCCGGGACCCAACAGAGTGGGGAACACTGAAGCTTTCTTT
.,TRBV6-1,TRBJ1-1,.,CASSSIALVGPGTEAFF,TGTGCCAGCAGCTCCATTGCTCTTGTGGGTCCGGGGACTGAAGCTTTCTTT
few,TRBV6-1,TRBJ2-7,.,CASRATRDGTYEQYF,TGTGCCAGCAGGGCTACTCGGGACGGGACCTACGAGCAGTACTTC
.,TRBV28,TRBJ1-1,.,CATRTLMNTEAFF,TGTGCCACCCGGACCCTTATGAACACTGAAGCTTTCTTT
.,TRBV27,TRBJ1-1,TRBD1,CASSLGRQGRGNTEAFF,TGTGCCAGCAGTTTAGGTCGACAGGGTAGGGGGAACACTGAAGCTTTCTTT
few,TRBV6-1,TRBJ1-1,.,CASRTKGDTEAFF,TGTGCCAGCAGGACAAAAGGGGACACTGAAGCTTTCTTT
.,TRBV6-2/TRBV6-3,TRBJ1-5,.,CASSESGSHLNQPQHF,TGTGCCAGCAGTGAATCGGGCAGCCACCTCAATCAGCCCCAGCATTTT
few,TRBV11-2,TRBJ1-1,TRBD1,CASSFRPRTGEAFF,TGTGCCAGCAGCTTTAGACCCCGGACAGGAGAAGCTTTCTTT